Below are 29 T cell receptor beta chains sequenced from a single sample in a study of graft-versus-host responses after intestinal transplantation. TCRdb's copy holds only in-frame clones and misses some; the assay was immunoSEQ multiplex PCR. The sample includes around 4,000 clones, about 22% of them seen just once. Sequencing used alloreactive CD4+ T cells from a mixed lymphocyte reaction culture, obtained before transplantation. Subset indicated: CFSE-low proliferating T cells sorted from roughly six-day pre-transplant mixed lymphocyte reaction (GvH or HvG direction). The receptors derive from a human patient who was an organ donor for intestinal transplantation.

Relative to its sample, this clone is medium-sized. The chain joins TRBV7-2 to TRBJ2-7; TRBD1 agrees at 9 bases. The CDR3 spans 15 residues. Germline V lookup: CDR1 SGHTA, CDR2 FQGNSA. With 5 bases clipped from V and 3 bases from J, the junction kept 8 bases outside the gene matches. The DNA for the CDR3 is TGTGCCAGCAGCACGGCCGGGACAGGGTACTACGAGCAGTACGTC. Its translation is CASSTAGTGYYEQYV.

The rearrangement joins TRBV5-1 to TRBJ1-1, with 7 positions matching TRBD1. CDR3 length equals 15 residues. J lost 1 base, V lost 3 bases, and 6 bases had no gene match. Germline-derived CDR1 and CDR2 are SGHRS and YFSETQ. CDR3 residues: CASSSHRGANTEAFF. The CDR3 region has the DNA TGCGCCAGCAGCTCCCACAGGGGCGCGAACACTGAAGCTTTCTTT. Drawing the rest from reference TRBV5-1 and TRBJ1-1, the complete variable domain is KAGVTQTPRYLIKTRGQQVTLSCSPISGHRSVSWYQQTPGQGLQFLFEYFSETQRNKGNFPGRFSGRQFSNSRSEMNVSTLELGDSALYLCASSSHRGANTEAFFGQGTRLTVV.

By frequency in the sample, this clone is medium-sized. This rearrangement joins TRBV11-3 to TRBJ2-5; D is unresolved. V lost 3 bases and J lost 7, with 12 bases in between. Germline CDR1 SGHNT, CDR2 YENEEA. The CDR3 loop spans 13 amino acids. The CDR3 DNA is TGTGCCAGCAGCTTCACTCCCGCCGGGACCCAGTACTTC. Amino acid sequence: CASSFTPAGTQYF.

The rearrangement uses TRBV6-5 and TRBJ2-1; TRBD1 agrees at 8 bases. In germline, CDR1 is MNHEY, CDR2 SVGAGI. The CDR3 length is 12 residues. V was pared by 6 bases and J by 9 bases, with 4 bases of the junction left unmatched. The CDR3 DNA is TGTGCCAGCAGCATGACAGGGGTTGAGCAGTTCTTC. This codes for CASSMTGVEQFF.

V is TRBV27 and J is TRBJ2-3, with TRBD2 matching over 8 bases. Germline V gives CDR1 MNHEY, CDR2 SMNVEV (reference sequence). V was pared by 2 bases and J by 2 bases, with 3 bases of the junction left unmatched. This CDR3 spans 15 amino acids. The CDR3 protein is CASSLGRGDTDTQYF. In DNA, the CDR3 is TGTGCCAGCAGTTTAGGGCGGGGGGACACAGATACGCAGTATTTT.

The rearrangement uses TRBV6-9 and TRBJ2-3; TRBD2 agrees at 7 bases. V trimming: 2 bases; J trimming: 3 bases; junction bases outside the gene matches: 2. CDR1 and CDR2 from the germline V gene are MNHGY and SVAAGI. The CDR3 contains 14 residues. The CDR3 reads CASSYGRGTDTQYF. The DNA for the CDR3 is TGTGCCAGCAGTTATGGGCGGGGGACAGATACGCAGTATTTT.

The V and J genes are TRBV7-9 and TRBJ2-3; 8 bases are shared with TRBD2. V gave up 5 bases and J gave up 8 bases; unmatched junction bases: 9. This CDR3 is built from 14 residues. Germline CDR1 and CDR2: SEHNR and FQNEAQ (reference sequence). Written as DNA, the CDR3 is TGTGCCAGCAGCCCTCTCGCGGGGGGAGGTACGCAGTATTTT. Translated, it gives CASSPLAGGGTQYF.

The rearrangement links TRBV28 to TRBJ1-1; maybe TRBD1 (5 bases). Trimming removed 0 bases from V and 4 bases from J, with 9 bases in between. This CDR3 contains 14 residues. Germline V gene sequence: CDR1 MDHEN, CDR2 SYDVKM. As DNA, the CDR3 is TGTGCCAGCAGTTTATGGGGGGGTGGCACTGAAGCTTTCTTT. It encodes CASSLWGGGTEAFF. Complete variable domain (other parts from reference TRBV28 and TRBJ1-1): DVKVTQSSRYLVKRTGEKVFLECVQDMDHENMFWYRQDPGLGLRLIYFSYDVKMKEKGDIPEGYSVSREKKERFSLILESASTNQTSMYLCASSLWGGGTEAFFGQGTRLTVV.

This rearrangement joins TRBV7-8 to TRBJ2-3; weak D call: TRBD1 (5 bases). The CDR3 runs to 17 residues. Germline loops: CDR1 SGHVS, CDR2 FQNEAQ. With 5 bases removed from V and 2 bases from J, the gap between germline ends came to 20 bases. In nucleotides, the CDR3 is TGTGCCAGCAGCCGACAGTGGAACCCTTCGGTCACAGATACGCAGTATTTT. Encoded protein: CASSRQWNPSVTDTQYF.

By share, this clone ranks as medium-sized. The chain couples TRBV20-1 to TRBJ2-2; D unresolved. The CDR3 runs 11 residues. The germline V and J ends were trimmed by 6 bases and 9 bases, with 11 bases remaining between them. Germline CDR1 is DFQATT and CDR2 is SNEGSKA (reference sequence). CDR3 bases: TGCAGTGCCAGACTTGAGAGGGAGCTGTTTTTT. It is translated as CSARLERELFF.

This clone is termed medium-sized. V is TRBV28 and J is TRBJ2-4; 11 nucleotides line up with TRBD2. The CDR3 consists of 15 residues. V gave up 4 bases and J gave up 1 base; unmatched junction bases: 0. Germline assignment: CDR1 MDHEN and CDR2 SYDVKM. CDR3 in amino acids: CASSSSGGAKNIQYF. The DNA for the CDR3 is TGTGCCAGCAGTTCTAGCGGGGGGGCCAAAAACATTCAGTACTTC.

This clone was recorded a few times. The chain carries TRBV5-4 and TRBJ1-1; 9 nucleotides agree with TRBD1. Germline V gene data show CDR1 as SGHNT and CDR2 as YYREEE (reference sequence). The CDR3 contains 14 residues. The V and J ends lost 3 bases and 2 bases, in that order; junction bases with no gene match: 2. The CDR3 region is CASSWDRVNTEAFF. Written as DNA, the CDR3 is TGTGCCAGCAGCTGGGACAGGGTAAACACTGAAGCTTTCTTT.

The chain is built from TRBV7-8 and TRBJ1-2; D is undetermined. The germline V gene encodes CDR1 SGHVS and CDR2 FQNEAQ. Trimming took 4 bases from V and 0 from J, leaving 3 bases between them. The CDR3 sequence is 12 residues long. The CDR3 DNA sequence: TGTGCCAGCAGCTCCTCTAACTATGGCTACACCTTC. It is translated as CASSSSNYGYTF.

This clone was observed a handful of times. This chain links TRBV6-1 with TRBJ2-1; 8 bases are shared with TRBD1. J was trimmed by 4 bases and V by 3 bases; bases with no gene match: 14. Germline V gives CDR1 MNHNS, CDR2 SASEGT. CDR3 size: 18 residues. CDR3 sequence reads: CASSDLLLTGGIYNEQFF. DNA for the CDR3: TGTGCCAGCAGTGATCTACTGCTTACAGGGGGGATTTACAATGAGCAGTTCTTC.

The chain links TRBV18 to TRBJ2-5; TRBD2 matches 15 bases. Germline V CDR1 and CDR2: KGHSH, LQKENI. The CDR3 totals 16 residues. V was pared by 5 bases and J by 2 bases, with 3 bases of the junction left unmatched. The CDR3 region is CASSSGLAGGQETQYF. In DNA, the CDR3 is TGTGCCAGCTCATCTGGACTAGCGGGGGGGCAAGAGACCCAGTACTTC.

The CDR3 region has the DNA TGTGCCAGTAGTATCACAGGGTATGGTCAGCCCCAGCATTTT. This gives the protein CASSITGYGQPQHF. The chain carries TRBV19 and TRBJ1-5; D might be TRBD1 (6 bases). This CDR3 comprises 14 residues. The germline V gene encodes CDR1 LNHDA and CDR2 SQIVND (reference sequence). V lost 3 bases and J lost 6, with 12 bases in between.

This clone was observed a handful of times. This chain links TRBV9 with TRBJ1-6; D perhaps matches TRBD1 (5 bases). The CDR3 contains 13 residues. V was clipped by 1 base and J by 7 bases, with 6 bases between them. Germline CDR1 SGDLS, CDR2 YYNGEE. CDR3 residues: CASSVRQNSPLHF. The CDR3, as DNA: TGTGCCAGCAGCGTACGACAGAATTCACCCCTCCACTTT.

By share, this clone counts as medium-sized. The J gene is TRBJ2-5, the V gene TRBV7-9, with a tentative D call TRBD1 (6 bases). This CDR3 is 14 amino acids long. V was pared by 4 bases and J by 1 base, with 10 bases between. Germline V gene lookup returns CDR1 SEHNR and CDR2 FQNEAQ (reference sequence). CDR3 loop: CASSYGQFQETQYF. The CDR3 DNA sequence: TGTGCCAGCAGCTATGGACAGTTCCAAGAGACCCAGTACTTC.

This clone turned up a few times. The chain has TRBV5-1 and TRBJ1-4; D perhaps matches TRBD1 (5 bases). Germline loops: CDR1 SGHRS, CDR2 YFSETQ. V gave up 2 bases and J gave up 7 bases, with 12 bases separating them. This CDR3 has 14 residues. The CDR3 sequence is CASSFSGPLEKLFF. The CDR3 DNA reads TGCGCCAGCAGCTTTTCAGGGCCCCTTGAAAAACTGTTTTTT.

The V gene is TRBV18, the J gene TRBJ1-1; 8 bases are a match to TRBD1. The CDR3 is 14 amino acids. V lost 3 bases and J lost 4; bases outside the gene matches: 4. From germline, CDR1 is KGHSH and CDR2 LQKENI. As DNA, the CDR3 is TGTGCCAGCTCACCTGGACAGGGAGCCACTGAAGCTTTCTTT. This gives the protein CASSPGQGATEAFF.

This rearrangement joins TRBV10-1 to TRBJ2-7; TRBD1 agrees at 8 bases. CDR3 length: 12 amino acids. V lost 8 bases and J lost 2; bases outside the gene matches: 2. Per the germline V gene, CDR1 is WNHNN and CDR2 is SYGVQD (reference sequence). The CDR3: CASRQGTYEQYV. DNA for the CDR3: TGCGCCAGCCGACAGGGGACCTACGAGCAGTACGTC.

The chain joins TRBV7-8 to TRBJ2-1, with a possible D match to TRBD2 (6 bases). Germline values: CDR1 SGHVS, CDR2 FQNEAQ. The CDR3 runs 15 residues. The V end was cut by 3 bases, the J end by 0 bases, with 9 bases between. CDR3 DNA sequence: TGTGCCAGCAGCTTTGGAGGGAACTCCTACAATGAGCAGTTCTTC. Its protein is CASSFGGNSYNEQFF. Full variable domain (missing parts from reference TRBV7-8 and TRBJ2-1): GAGVSQSPRYKVAKRGQDVALRCDPISGHVSLFWYQQALGQGPEFLTYFQNEAQLDKSGLPSDRFFAERPEGSVSTLKIQRTQQEDSAVYLCASSFGGNSYNEQFFGPGTRLTVL.

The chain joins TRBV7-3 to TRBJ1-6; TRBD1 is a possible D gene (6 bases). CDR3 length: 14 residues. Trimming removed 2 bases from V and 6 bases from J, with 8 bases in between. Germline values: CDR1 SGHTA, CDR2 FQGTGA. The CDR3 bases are TGTGCCAGCAGCTTATCAGGGGTTAATTCACCCCTCCACTTT. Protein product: CASSLSGVNSPLHF.

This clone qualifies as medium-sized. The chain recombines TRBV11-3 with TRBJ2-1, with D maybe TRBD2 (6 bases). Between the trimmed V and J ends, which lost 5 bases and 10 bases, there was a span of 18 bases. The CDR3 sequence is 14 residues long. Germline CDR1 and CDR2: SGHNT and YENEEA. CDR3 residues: CASSPGTSSGEQFF. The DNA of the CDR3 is TGTGCCAGCAGCCCTGGCACTAGCTCCGGGGAGCAGTTCTTC.

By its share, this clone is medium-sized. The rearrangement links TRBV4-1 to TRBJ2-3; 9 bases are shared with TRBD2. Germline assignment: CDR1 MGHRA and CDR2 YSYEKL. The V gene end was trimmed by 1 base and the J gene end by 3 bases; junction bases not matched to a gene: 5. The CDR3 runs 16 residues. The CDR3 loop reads CASSQGGLAGTDTQYF. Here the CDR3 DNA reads TGCGCCAGCAGCCAAGGGGGCCTAGCGGGAACAGATACGCAGTATTTT.

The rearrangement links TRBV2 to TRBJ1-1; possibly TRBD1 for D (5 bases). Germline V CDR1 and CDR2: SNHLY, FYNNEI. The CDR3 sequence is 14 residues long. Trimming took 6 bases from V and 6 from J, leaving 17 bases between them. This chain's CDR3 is CASSLRGDLAEAFF. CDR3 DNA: TGTGCCAGCAGCTTAAGGGGTGACCTCGCTGAAGCTTTCTTT.

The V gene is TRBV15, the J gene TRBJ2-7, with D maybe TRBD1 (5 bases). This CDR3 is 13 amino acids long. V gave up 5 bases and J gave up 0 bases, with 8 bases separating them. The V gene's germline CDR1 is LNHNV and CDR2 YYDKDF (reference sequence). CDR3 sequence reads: CATSPRDSYEQYV. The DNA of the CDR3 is TGTGCCACCAGCCCCAGGGACTCCTACGAGCAGTACGTC.

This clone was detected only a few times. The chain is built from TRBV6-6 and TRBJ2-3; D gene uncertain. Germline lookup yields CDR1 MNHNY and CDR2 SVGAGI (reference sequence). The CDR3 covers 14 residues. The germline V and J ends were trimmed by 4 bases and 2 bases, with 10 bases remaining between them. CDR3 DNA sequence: TGTGCCAGCAGTTCTAACAGTCCCACAGATACGCAGTATTTT. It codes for CASSSNSPTDTQYF.

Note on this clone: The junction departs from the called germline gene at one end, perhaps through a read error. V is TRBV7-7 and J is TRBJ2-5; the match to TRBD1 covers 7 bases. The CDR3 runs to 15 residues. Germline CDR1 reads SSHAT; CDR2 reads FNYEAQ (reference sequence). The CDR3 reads CASSFLAGGRETQYF. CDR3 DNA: TGTGCTAGCAGCTTTTTAGCAGGGGGACGAGAGACCCAGTACTTC.